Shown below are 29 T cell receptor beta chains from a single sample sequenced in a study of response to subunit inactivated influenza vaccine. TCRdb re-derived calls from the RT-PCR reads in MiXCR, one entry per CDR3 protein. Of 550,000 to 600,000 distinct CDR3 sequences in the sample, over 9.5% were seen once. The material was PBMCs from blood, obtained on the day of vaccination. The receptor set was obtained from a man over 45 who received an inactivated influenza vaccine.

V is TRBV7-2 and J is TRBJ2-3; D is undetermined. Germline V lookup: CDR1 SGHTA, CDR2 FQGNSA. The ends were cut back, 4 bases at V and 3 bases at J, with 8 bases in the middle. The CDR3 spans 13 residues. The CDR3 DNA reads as TGTGCCAGCAGCTCCTCTACTACAGATACGCAGTATTTT. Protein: CASSSSTTDTQYF.

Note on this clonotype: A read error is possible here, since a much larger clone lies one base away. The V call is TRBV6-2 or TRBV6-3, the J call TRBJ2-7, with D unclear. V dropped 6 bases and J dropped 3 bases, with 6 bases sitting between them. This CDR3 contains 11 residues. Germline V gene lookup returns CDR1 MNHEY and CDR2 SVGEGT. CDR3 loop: CASSDHYEQYF. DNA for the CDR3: TGTGCCAGCAGCGACCACTACGAGCAGTACTTC.

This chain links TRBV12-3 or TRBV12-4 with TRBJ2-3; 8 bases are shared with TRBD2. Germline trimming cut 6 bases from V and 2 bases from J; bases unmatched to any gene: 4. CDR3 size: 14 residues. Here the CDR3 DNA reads TGTGCCAGCAGGAAGCGGGAGATCACAGATACGCAGTATTTT. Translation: CASRKREITDTQYF.

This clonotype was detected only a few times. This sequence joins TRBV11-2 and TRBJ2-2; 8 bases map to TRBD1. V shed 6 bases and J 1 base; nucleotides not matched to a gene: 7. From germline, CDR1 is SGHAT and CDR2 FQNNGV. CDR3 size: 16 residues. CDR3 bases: TGTGCCAGCAGATACACCGGGACAGGGAACACCGGGGAGCTGTTTTTT. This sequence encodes CASRYTGTGNTGELFF.

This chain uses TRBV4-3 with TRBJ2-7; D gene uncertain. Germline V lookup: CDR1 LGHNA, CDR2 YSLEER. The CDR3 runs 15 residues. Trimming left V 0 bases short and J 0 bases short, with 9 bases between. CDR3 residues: CASSQDVGTSYEQYF. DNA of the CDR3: TGCGCCAGCAGCCAAGATGTGGGAACCTCCTACGAGCAGTACTTC.

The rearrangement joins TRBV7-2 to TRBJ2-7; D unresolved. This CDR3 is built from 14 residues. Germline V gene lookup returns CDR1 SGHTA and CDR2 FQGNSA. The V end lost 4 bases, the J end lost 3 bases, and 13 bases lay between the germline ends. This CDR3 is CASSYKSGGYEQYF. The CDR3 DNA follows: TGTGCCAGCAGCTATAAATCCGGCGGCTACGAGCAGTACTTC.

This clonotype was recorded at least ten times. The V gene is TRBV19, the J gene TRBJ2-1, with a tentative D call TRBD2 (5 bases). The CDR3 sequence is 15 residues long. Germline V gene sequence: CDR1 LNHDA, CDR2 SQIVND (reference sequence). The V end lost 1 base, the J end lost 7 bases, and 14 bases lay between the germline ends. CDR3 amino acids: CASSIGAGTSNEQFF. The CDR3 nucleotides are TGTGCCAGTAGTATAGGGGCTGGTACTAGTAATGAGCAGTTCTTC. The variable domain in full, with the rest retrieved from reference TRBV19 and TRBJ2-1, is DGGITQSPKYLFRKEGQNVTLSCEQNLNHDAMYWYRQDPGQGLRLIYYSQIVNDFQKGDIAEGYSVSREKKESFPLTVTSAQKNPTAFYLCASSIGAGTSNEQFFGPGTRLTVL.

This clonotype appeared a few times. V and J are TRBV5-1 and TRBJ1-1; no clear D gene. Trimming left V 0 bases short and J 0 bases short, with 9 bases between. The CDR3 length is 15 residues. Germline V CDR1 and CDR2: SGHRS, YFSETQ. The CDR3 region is CASSLAQTMNTEAFF. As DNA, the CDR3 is TGCGCCAGCAGCTTGGCTCAAACTATGAACACTGAAGCTTTCTTT.

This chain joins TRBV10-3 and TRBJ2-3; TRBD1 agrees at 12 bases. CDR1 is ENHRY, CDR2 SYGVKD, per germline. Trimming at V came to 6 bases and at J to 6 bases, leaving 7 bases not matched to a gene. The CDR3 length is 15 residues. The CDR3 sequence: CAIRGRDRGLDTQYF. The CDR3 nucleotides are TGTGCCATCAGGGGAAGGGACAGGGGGCTGGATACGCAGTATTTT.

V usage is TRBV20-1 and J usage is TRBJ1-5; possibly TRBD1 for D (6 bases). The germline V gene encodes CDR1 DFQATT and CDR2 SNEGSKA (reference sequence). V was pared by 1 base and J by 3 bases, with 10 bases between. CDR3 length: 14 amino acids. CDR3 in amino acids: CSARGGQVNQPQHF. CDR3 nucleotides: TGCAGTGCTAGAGGGGGGCAGGTCAATCAGCCCCAGCATTTT.

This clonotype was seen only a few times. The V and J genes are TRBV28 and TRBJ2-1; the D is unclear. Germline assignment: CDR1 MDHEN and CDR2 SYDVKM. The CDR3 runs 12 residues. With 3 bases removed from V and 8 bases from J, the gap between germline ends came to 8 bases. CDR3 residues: CASSFRADEQFF. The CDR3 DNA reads TGTGCCAGCAGTTTTAGGGCCGATGAGCAGTTCTTC. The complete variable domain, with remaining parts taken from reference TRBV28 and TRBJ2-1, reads DVKVTQSSRYLVKRTGEKVFLECVQDMDHENMFWYRQDPGLGLRLIYFSYDVKMKEKGDIPEGYSVSREKKERFSLILESASTNQTSMYLCASSFRADEQFFGPGTRLTVL.

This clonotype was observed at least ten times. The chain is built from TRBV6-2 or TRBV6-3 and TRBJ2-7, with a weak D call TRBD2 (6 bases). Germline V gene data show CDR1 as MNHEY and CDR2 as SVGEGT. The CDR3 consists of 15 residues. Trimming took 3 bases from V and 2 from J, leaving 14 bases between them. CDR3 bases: TGTGCCAGCAGTTATCAACTAGCCCAGGCCTACGAGCAGTACTTC. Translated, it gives CASSYQLAQAYEQYF.

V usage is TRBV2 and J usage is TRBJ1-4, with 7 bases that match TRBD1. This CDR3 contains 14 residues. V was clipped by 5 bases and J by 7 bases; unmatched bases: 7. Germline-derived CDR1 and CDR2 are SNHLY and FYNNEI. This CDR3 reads CASSSGTESEKLFF. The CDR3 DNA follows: TGTGCCAGCAGTTCCGGGACAGAAAGTGAAAAACTGTTTTTT.

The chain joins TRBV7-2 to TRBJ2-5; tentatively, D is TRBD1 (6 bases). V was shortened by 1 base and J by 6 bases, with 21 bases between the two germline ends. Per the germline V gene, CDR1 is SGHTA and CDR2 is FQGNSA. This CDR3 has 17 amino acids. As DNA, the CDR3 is TGTGCCAGCAGCTTAGTGTATAACATAAGGGGACAACAGACCCAGTACTTC. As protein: CASSLVYNIRGQQTQYF. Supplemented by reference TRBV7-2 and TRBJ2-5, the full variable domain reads GAGVSQSPSNKVTEKGKDVELRCDPISGHTALYWYRQSLGQGLEFLIYFQGNSAPDKSGLPSDRFSAERTGGSVSTLTIQRTQQEDSAVYLCASSLVYNIRGQQTQYFGPGTRLLVL.

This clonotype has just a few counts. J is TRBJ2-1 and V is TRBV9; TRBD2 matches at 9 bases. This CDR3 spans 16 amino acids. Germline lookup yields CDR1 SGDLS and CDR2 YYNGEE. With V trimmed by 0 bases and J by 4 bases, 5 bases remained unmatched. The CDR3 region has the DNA TGTGCCAGCAGCGTAGTAGGGACTAGCAGGTACAATGAGCAGTTCTTC. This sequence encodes CASSVVGTSRYNEQFF.

The CDR3 region has the DNA TGTGCCAGCAGCTTGGCTGGGCCGGGACAGGGGGTCTACAATGAGCAGTTCTTC. Translation: CASSLAGPGQGVYNEQFF. The rearrangement links TRBV5-4 to TRBJ2-1; 11 bases are a match to TRBD1. CDR1 is SGHNT and CDR2 is YYREEE in the germline V gene (reference sequence). This CDR3 has 18 amino acids. Trimming removed 0 bases from V and 3 bases from J; junction bases left unmatched: 8.

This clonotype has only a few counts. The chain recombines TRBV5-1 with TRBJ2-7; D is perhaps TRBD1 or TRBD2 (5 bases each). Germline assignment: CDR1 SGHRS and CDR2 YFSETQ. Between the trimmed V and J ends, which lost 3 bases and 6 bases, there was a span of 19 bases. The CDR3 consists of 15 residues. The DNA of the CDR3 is TGCGCCAGCAGCTCCTCCGGGACCGACGCAGGCGAGCAGTACTTC. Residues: CASSSSGTDAGEQYF.

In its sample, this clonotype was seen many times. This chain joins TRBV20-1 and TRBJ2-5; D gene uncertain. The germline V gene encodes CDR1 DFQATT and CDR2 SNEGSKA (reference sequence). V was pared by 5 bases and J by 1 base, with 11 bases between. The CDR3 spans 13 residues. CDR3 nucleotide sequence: TGCAGTGCTTCTGACGGTACCCAAGAGACCCAGTACTTC. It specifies CSASDGTQETQYF.

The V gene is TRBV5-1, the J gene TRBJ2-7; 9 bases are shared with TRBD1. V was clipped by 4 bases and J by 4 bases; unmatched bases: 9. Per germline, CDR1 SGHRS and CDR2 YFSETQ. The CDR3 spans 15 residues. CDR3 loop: CASSPARQGVYEQYF. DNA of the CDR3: TGCGCCAGCAGCCCGGCACGACAGGGGGTTTACGAGCAGTACTTC.

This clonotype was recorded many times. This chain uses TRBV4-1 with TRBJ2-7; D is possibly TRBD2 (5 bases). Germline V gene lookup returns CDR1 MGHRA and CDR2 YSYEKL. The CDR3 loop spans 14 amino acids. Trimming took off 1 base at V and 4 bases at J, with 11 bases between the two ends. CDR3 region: CASSQAPGLYEQYF. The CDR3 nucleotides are TGCGCCAGCAGCCAAGCTCCGGGGTTGTACGAGCAGTACTTC.

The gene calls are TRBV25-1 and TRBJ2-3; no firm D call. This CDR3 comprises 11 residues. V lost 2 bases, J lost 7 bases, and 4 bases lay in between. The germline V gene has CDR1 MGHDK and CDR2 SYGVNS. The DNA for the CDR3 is TGTGCCAGCAGTGAAGTTAATACGCAGTATTTT. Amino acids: CASSEVNTQYF.

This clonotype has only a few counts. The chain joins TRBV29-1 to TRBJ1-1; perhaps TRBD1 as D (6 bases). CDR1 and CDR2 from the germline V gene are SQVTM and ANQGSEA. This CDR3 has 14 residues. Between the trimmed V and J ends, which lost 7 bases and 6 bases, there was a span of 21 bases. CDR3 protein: CSELKQGERPEAFF. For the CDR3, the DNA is TGCAGCGAACTCAAACAGGGAGAACGCCCTGAAGCTTTCTTT.

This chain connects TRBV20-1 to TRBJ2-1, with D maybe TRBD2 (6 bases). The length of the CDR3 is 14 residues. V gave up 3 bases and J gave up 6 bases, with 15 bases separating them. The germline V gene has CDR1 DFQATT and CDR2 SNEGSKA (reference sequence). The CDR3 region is CSARAGSAGNEQFF. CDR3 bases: TGCAGTGCTAGGGCGGGGTCGGCCGGCAATGAGCAGTTCTTC.

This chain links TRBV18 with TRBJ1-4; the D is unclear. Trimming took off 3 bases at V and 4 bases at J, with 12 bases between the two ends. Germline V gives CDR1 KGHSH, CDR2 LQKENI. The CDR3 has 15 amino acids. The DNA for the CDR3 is TGTGCCAGCTCACCCCCCGGGAGCCTTAATGAAAAACTGTTTTTT. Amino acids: CASSPPGSLNEKLFF.

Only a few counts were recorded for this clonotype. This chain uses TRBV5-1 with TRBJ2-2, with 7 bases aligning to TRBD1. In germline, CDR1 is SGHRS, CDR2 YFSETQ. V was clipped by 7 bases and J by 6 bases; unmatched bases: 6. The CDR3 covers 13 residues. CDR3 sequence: CASAWTGPGELFF. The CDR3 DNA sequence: TGCGCCAGCGCCTGGACAGGCCCCGGGGAGCTGTTTTTT.

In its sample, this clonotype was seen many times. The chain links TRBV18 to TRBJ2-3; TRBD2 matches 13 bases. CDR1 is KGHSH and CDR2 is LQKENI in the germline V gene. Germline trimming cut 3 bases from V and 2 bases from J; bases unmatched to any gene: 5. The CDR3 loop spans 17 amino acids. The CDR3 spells CASSPGLAGVITDTQYF. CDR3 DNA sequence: TGTGCCAGCTCACCCGGACTAGCGGGAGTCATCACAGATACGCAGTATTTT.

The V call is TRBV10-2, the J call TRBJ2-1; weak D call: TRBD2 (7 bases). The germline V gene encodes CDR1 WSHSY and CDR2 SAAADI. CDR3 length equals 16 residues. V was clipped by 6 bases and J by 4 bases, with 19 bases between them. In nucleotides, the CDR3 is TGCGCCAGCAGGGGGGGGGGCGGCTCGACTTACAATGAGCAGTTCTTC. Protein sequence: CASRGGGGSTYNEQFF.

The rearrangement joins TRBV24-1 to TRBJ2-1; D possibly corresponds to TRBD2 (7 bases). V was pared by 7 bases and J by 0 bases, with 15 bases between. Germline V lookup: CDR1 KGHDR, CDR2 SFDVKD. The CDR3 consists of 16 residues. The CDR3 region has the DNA TGTGCCACCAGGGGGGGGCGGGGTAGCTCCTACAATGAGCAGTTCTTC. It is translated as CATRGGRGSSYNEQFF.

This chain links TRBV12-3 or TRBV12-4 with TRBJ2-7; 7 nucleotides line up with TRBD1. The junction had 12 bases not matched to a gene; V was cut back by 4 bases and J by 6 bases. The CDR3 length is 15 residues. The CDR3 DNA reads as TGTGCCAGCAGTTCTAGGACAGGAGGCACAGGCGAGCAGTACTTC. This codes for CASSSRTGGTGEQYF.